The entry below gives a single TCR beta chain sequence along with its context. Antigen specificity is unknown. Specified time point: persistent/refractory GD, antithyroid drugs over 5 years with positive TRAb. From RNA extracted from PBMCs, the TCR library was made. In building TCR beta libraries, iRepertoire HTBI primers were used together with Arm-PCR of CDR3 regions. In the original analysis: Identification yielded around 64 TRBV and around 15 TRBJ segments across samples. MiXCR was run by TCRdb on the multiplex PCR reads, yielding one entry per CDR3 protein. TCRdb, not the authors, supplied the V and J calls. The table includes hundreds of thousands of distinct CDR3 sequences, around 23% detected once. These data are taken from a study of regulatory T cells in long-lasting Graves disease. Study results and caveats: Persistent Graves' patients showed a TCR diversity that was lower than that of newly diagnosed ones. Thyroid tissue went unexamined; only peripheral blood was analyzed. Whereas nearly 1,000 public clonotypes were shared by new patients, persistent patients shared more, at around 2,700.

The sample in question was peripheral blood mononuclear cells (PBMCs), obtained when the disease was refractory, from a patient treated with antithyroid drugs. This TCR came from a female donor with Graves disease.

The CDR3 DNA follows: TGTGCCAGCAGTTCCGCCTTAGCGGGAGCAAGAGATACGCAGTATTTT. This sequence encodes CASSSALAGARDTQYF. This rearrangement joins TRBV28 to TRBJ2-3; 9 nucleotides match TRBD2. V gave up 4 bases and J gave up 5 bases; unmatched junction bases: 10. The CDR3 is 16 amino acids. From germline, CDR1 is MDHEN and CDR2 SYDVKM.